This TCR beta chain was recorded in a study of Graves' ophthalmopathy and Graves' hyperthyroidism. CDR1 LNHNV and CDR2 YYDKDF come from the germline V gene (reference sequence). The CDR3 is 16 residues long. V shed 0 bases and J shed 10 bases, with 16 bases lying between them. RNA transcripts were the template, and TCR beta CDR3 regions were amplified from them. Second-round multiplex PCR came after a first-round RT-PCR that employed HTBI primers. TCRdb re-derived calls from the multiplex PCR reads in MiXCR, one entry per CDR3 protein. The data show hundreds of thousands of distinct CDR3 sequences, roughly 41% seen once.

The receptor was isolated from an adult man with Graves' ophthalmopathy. The gene calls are TRBV15 and TRBJ1-6; D is unresolved. The material sequenced was peripheral blood. The CDR3 coding sequence is TGTGCCACCAGCAGAGAATGGCCGGGAGGTCGATCACCCCTCCACTTT. Translation gives CATSREWPGGRSPLHF.